This TCR beta chain was identified in a study of blood T cells in healthy people across ages. Study-wide results and limits: Age brought a roughly linear fall in TCR beta diversity measured per million T cells.

A J-beta primer mix and a sample-barcoded 5' primer were used in a second PCR of roughly 6 to 12 cycles. Every cDNA molecule bore a tag from a template-switch adaptor containing 12 random nucleotides. TCRdb re-derived calls from the 5' RACE reads in MiXCR, one entry per CDR3 protein. The sample lists about 690,000 distinct CDR3 sequences; 40% to 45% were seen once. On this clonotype: The target antigen is unknown. Mismatch with germline at one junction end may stem from a read error.

The sequencing sample was made of blood. The TCR was taken from an elderly man in good health.

The CDR3 here is CASSQDWDRDTEAFF. The CDR3 DNA sequence: TGCGCCAGTAGCCAAGATTGGGACAGAGACACTGAAGCTTTCTTT. The chain joins TRBV4-1 to TRBJ1-1; 7 bases are a match to TRBD1. Germline CDR1 is MGHRA and CDR2 is YSYEKL. The CDR3 has 15 amino acids.